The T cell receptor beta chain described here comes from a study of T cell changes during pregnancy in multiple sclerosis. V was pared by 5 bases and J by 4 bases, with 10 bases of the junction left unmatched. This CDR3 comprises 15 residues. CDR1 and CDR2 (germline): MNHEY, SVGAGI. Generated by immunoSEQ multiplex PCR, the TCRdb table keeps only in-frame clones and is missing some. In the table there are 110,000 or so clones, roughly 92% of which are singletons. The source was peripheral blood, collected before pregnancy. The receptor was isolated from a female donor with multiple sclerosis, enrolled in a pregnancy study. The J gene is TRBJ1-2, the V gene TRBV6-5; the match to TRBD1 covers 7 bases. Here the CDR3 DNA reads TGTGCCAGCAGTCGGAAACAGGGGACTTCCTATGGCTACACCTTC. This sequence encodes CASSRKQGTSYGYTF.